This is a list of T cell receptor beta chains from one sample in a study of T cell changes during pregnancy in multiple sclerosis. The protocol was immunoSEQ multiplex PCR, while the TCRdb copy is restricted to in-frame clones and leaves out a portion. The sample includes about 51,000 clones, roughly 94% seen only once; the top ten take around 0.6%. The sample here was CD4+ T cells from peripheral blood mononuclear cells, taken in the second trimester of pregnancy. The receptors shown here come from a female donor with multiple sclerosis, enrolled in a pregnancy study. The CDR3 runs from the conserved cysteine through the conserved F or W. D genes are given only for firm matches. Clone size is given for some rows only: seen once, a few or many times, or a class if the clone is expanded.

j_call	v_call	clone_size	d_call	cdr3_length	cdr3_nt	cdr3_aa
TRBJ1-1	TRBV11-2	.	.	13	TGTGCCAGCAGCTTAGCCCGGAACACTGAAGCTTTCTTT	CASSLARNTEAFF
TRBJ2-1	TRBV9	.	.	16	TGTGCCAGCAGCGCCCATGGGGGGGGGCGGGAAAATGAGCAGTTCTTC	CASSAHGGGRENEQFF
TRBJ1-1	TRBV29-1	.	TRBD1	13	TGCAGCGTTGAGAGGGACAGGGGCACTGAAGCTTTCTTT	CSVERDRGTEAFF
TRBJ2-2	TRBV6-1	.	.	15	TGTGCCGCCATAGGGGGACCCCCTTCGACCGGGGAGCTGTTTTTT	CAAIGGPPSTGELFF
TRBJ1-1	TRBV5-1	.	TRBD1	15	TGCGCCAGCAGCTTGGGCGGGACAGCGAACACTGAAGCTTTCTTT	CASSLGGTANTEAFF
TRBJ1-3	TRBV10-2	.	.	16	TGCGCCAGCAGTGCAACGCACACCGACTCTGGAAACACCATATATTTT	CASSATHTDSGNTIYF
TRBJ1-1	TRBV7-3	.	.	14	TGTGCCAGCAGCTTAACTGGCCAAAACACTGAAGCTTTCTTT	CASSLTGQNTEAFF
TRBJ2-2	TRBV2	.	.	13	TGTGCCAGCAGTGATACGAACACCGGGGAGCTGTTTTTT	CASSDTNTGELFF
TRBJ2-1	TRBV6-5	.	TRBD2	14	TGTGCCAGCCATAATCTTGGGGGGGGAAATGAGCAGTTCTTC	CASHNLGGGNEQFF
TRBJ2-1	TRBV27	.	.	16	TGTGCCAGCAGTTTCGTCATGCCAGGGAACTACAATGAGCAGTTCTTC	CASSFVMPGNYNEQFF
TRBJ1-2	TRBV6-4	.	TRBD1	15	TGTGCCAGCAGTCAACACCAGGGGGAAAACTATGGCTACACCTTC	CASSQHQGENYGYTF
TRBJ1-1	TRBV7-2	once	.	13	TGTGCCAGCTCCGGGACGGGGAGGGCTGAAGCTTTCTTT	CASSGTGRAEAFF
TRBJ2-6	TRBV6-1	.	.	17	TGTGCCAGCAGTGAGGGGCTGACAAGCTCTGGGGCCAACGTCCTGACTTTC	CASSEGLTSSGANVLTF
TRBJ1-1	TRBV5-4	.	.	14	TGTGCCAGCAGCCAGGGGACGTCGAACACTGAAGCTTTCTTT	CASSQGTSNTEAFF
TRBJ2-2	TRBV2	once	TRBD1	15	TGTGCCAGCAGTGAAAACAGGGGTAGTACCGGGGAGCTGTTTTTT	CASSENRGSTGELFF
TRBJ1-1	TRBV2	.	TRBD1	15	TGTGCCAGCAGGATCTTGACAGGGGGCCTATCTGAAGCTTTCTTT	CASRILTGGLSEAFF
TRBJ1-5	TRBV6-1	few	TRBD1	16	TGTGCCAGCAGTGTCGGCTGGGCAGGGGGTGGTCAGCCCCAGCATTTT	CASSVGWAGGGQPQHF
TRBJ1-2	TRBV9	.	.	15	TGTGCCAGCAGCGTAGACACAGGTGGAGTGTGGGGCTACACCTTC	CASSVDTGGVWGYTF
TRBJ1-6	TRBV4-2	.	.	13	TGTGCCAGCAGCCAAGATCTGTCTTCACCCCTCCACTTT	CASSQDLSSPLHF
TRBJ2-3	TRBV4-2	.	TRBD2	18	TGTGCCAGCAGCCAAGAGGGTCGGGGGGGAGGAACCGCCGATACGCAGTATTTT	CASSQEGRGGGTADTQYF
TRBJ2-1	TRBV15	.	TRBD2	15	TGTGCCACCAACCTCGGGACTAGCGGATACAATGAGCAGTTCTTC	CATNLGTSGYNEQFF
TRBJ1-1	TRBV5-6	.	TRBD1	15	TGTGCCAGCAGCGGACGTCAGGGGGCGAACACTGAAGCTTTCTTT	CASSGRQGANTEAFF
TRBJ2-7	TRBV4-3	.	TRBD1	16	TGCGCCAGCAGCCAAGATACGGGGACAGTGGCCTACGAGCAGTACTTC	CASSQDTGTVAYEQYF
TRBJ2-2	TRBV19	.	TRBD2	15	TGTGCCAGTAGGCTGCTAGCGGGGACGTTCGGGGAGCTGTTTTTT	CASRLLAGTFGELFF
TRBJ1-3	TRBV18	.	.	13	TGTGCCAGCTCACCGACACCTGGAAACACCATATATTTT	CASSPTPGNTIYF
TRBJ1-2	TRBV9	.	.	14	TGTGCCAGCAGCGTGCCAGGACAGAACTATGGCTACACCTTC	CASSVPGQNYGYTF
TRBJ1-2	TRBV6-5	.	.	14	TGTGCCAGCAGAACGGCCGGGGGTAGCTATGGCTACACCTTC	CASRTAGGSYGYTF
TRBJ2-2	TRBV2	.	.	14	TGTGCCAGCAGAGACCCGGGGACAACCGGGGAGCTGTTTTTT	CASRDPGTTGELFF
TRBJ2-3	TRBV7-2	.	TRBD2	15	TGTGCCAGCAGCTGGACTAGCGGGGTCGGGGATACGCAGTATTTT	CASSWTSGVGDTQYF
TRBJ1-6	TRBV15	.	TRBD1	16	TGTGCCACCAGCAGAGATTTAGGACAGGGGCTTTCACCCCTCCACTTT	CATSRDLGQGLSPLHF
TRBJ2-7	TRBV7-3	.	.	13	TGTGCCAGCAGCTTAAAAGCCAAGGGGGAGCAGTACTTC	CASSLKAKGEQYF
TRBJ2-2	TRBV6-6	.	.	16	TGTGCCAGCAGTTACTGGGGGGGGCTGGCCACCGGGGAGCTGTTTTTT	CASSYWGGLATGELFF
TRBJ1-5	TRBV2	few	TRBD1	15	TGTGCCAGCAGACACCGCGGACAGGGCAATCAGCCCCAGCATTTT	CASRHRGQGNQPQHF